At least ten counts were recorded for the clone carrying this T cell receptor (beta chain). Its antigen is still unknown. This entry is derived from a study of CD8 T cells in ankylosing spondylitis. The study's findings and limits: Matched ankylosing spondylitis synovial fluid reportedly showed significant enrichment of disease-linked clones. Certain motif variants had earlier appeared in reactive arthritis synovial fluid and blood. Disease-associated clonotypes exhibited CD8+ identity and were relatively infrequent in peripheral blood. A motif of fewer than ten highly homologous TCR beta variants was seen as apparently characteristic of ankylosing spondylitis blood.

MiXCR was run by TCRdb on the 5' RACE reads, yielding one entry per CDR3 protein. The table shows some 140,000 distinct CDR3 sequences, with roughly 8% occurring only once. The CDR3 runs 15 residues. Germline CDR1 is MNHNS and CDR2 is SASEGT. V was clipped by 6 bases and J by 0 bases; unmatched bases: 6. The gene calls are TRBV6-1 and TRBJ2-7; 9 bases map to TRBD1. The TCR originated in a male donor with ankylosing spondylitis. Sequencing was performed on synovial fluid, either unsorted or a sorted T cell fraction (not recorded which). The CDR3 region has the DNA TGTGCCAGCAGAAGGGACAGGGATCCCTCCTACGAGCAGTACTTC. It yields the protein CASRRDRDPSYEQYF.